The present T cell receptor beta chain was sequenced within a study of T cells in localized non-small cell lung cancer. General observations from the study: Uninvolved neighboring lung showed the greatest T cell clonality, exceeding tumor. For the top 100 tumor clones, a median approximately 59 also appeared in adjacent lung. Greater blood T cell density accompanied longer overall survival.

This CDR3 has 15 residues. The germline V gene encodes CDR1 MNHEY and CDR2 SVGAGI. Trimming pared 6 bases from V and 5 bases from J, leaving 17 bases between. This table comes from immunoSEQ multiplex PCR, and its TCRdb copy is limited to in-frame clones, with some not included. This sample has roughly 40,000 clones; 81% occur once, and the top ten carry around 7.5%. A remark on this clone: The target antigen is unknown.

This chain connects TRBV6-5 to TRBJ2-4; perhaps D is TRBD1 or TRBD2 (5 bases each). The clonotype was recovered from a male donor aged 60 or over with stage II lung adenocarcinoma. The source was peripheral blood mononuclear cells, collected before any cancer treatment. The CDR3 spells CASSNDSDYENIQYF. The CDR3 DNA reads TGTGCCAGCAGCAACGACAGTGACTATGAAAACATTCAGTACTTC.